The present entry profiles one T cell receptor (beta chain) with its context. This sample is part of a study of blood T cell repertoires in COVID-19. Study-wide context: Sites across the United States, Italy and Spain contributed samples from acute and convalescent COVID-19.

This CDR3 spans 16 amino acids. Profiled with immunoSEQ multiplex PCR; TCRdb holds only in-frame clones, not every one. The top ten hold about a tenth of the sample, which has around 200,000 clones, 80% to 90% seen once. V usage is TRBV21-1 and J usage is TRBJ2-7; the table gives TRBD2 as D, unverified against the DNA. TRBV21-1 is assigned pseudogene status. This clonotype originated in a human donor with active or convalescent COVID-19. The donor label of this sample is uncertain. Sequences were obtained from peripheral blood. The CDR3 region is CASSKRAGKGSYEQYF. DNA for the CDR3: TGTGCCAGCAGCAAACGGGCGGGTAAGGGATCCTACGAGCAGTACTTC.